This is a list of T cell receptor beta chains from one sample in a study of T cells in localized non-small cell lung cancer. Data came from immunoSEQ multiplex PCR; TCRdb stores just in-frame clones and leaves some out. The repertoire includes about 78,000 clones, around four fifths of them detected once, and approximately 2.8% sits in the top ten. The sequenced sample was peripheral blood, obtained before any cancer treatment. These receptors were obtained from a man between 40 and 70 years old with stage I lung adenocarcinoma. Both conserved end residues are part of each CDR3. The order of the fields is V gene, D gene, J gene, clone size, CDR3 DNA, CDR3 protein. D genes are given only for firm matches. Clone size is not always given. Where it is, it says once, few, many or a class for expanded clones.

>TRBV5-1|-|TRBJ1-2|-
TGCGCCAGCAGCTTGGCGCCAGGGGCGCCTCTTGGCTACACCTTC
CASSLAPGAPLGYTF
>TRBV18|-|TRBJ2-6|-
TGTGCCAGCTCACCAGCCGGGGACCCGATAGTCCTGACTTTC
CASSPAGDPIVLTF
>TRBV5-1|TRBD1|TRBJ2-2|-
TGCGCCAGCAGCTTGGGGAGACAGGGGACGAACACCGGGGAGCTGTTTTTT
CASSLGRQGTNTGELFF
>TRBV5-1|-|TRBJ2-1|-
TGCGCCAGCAGCTGGGGGACGGTAAGCTCCTACAATGAGCAGTTCTTC
CASSWGTVSSYNEQFF
>TRBV9|-|TRBJ1-1|-
TGTGCCAGCAGCGTAGATTTGGCGAACACTGAAGCTTTCTTT
CASSVDLANTEAFF
>TRBV19|-|TRBJ1-5|once
TGTGCCAGTAGTATCGGATATAGCAATCAGCCCCAGCATTTT
CASSIGYSNQPQHF
>TRBV7-8|TRBD1|TRBJ2-7|-
TGTGCCAGCAGCTTAGTTGGGACAGGGTCCTACGAGCAGTACTTC
CASSLVGTGSYEQYF
>TRBV19|-|TRBJ2-6|-
TGTGCCAGTAGGTCTCGGCTATCTGGGGCCAACGTCCTGACTTTC
CASRSRLSGANVLTF
>TRBV18|TRBD1|TRBJ2-2|-
TGTGCCAGCACACCAGTAGAGGGACAGGCGAACACCGGGGAGCTGTTTTTT
CASTPVEGQANTGELFF
>TRBV28|TRBD1|TRBJ1-1|-
TGTGCCAGCAGTTTCACCGGGACAGGGGAGGACACTGAAGCTTTCTTT
CASSFTGTGEDTEAFF
>TRBV5-5|-|TRBJ1-2|-
TGTGCCAGCAGCTTGCGTCGCGGATCTAGTGGCTACACCTTC
CASSLRRGSSGYTF
>TRBV30|-|TRBJ1-2|once
TGTGCCTGGACCCCCCTCTGGACAGTAGGCTACACCTTC
CAWTPLWTVGYTF
>TRBV6-4|-|TRBJ1-2|-
TGTGCCAGCAAACGGGACGGGGCCTCAGGGGAAGGCTACACCTTC
CASKRDGASGEGYTF
>TRBV10-3|-|TRBJ2-7|-
TGTGCCATCAGCGCGCCCCTTAAGTGGCAGTACTTC
CAISAPLKWQYF
>TRBV6-1|-|TRBJ1-1|-
TGTGCCAGCCTTAGACTAAACACTGAAGCTTTCTTT
CASLRLNTEAFF
>TRBV11-2|-|TRBJ2-7|-
TGTGCCAGCAGCTCTGTTCGATCACAGGGCGCGCCGTACGAGCAGTACTTC
CASSSVRSQGAPYEQYF
>TRBV6-5|TRBD1|TRBJ2-7|-
TGTGCCAGCAGTTGGACAGGGAACGAGCAGTACTTC
CASSWTGNEQYF
>TRBV5-1|-|TRBJ2-1|-
TGCGCCAGCAGATCTTGGGGACAACCAGGTAGGGACGATGAGCAGTTCTTC
CASRSWGQPGRDDEQFF
>TRBV25-1|-|TRBJ1-4|-
TGTGCCAGCAGTGATCGGGGTGCTAATGAAAAACTGTTTTTT
CASSDRGANEKLFF
>TRBV5-5|-|TRBJ2-7|-
TGTGCCAGCAGTTTTGACCAGGGAACCTACGAGCAGTACTTC
CASSFDQGTYEQYF
>TRBV27|-|TRBJ1-4|-
TGTGCCAGCAGTCCAGTCAGGGTAGAAAAACTGTTTTTT
CASSPVRVEKLFF
>TRBV20-1|-|TRBJ2-5|-
TGCAGTGCTCAGTTAGAAGAGACCCAGTACTTC
CSAQLEETQYF
>TRBV30|-|TRBJ2-7|-
TGTGCCTGGAGCTTCAGGCAGACCTCTAGCGAGCAGTACTTC
CAWSFRQTSSEQYF
>TRBV18|-|TRBJ1-1|few
TGTGCCAGCTCACCACGAGATCCGAACACTGAAGCTTTCTTT
CASSPRDPNTEAFF
>TRBV5-1|TRBD2|TRBJ2-7|-
TGCGCCAGCAGCCCCGGGAGGGTGACCTACGAGCAGTACTTC
CASSPGRVTYEQYF
>TRBV7-2|-|TRBJ1-1|-
TGTGCCAGCAACCCCGGGTCATCGGTCTCTGAAGCTTTCTTT
CASNPGSSVSEAFF
>TRBV28|-|TRBJ2-1|once
TGTGCCAGCCTTAGCGTCAGGCACTACAATGAGCAGTTCTTC
CASLSVRHYNEQFF
>TRBV5-1|TRBD2|TRBJ2-5|-
TGCGCCAGCAGATATGGACTAGCGGAAGAGACCCAGTACTTC
CASRYGLAEETQYF
>TRBV19|-|TRBJ1-2|-
TGTGCCAGTAGTCCCGGGGGGGCTTCGTTCGGCTACACCTTC
CASSPGGASFGYTF
>TRBV29-1|TRBD1|TRBJ1-2|-
TGCAGCGGCCTTTGGACAGGAAAGGAGGGCTACACCTTC
CSGLWTGKEGYTF
>TRBV7-6|-|TRBJ2-3|-
TGTGCCAGCAGCTCTTTGTTGGAAGATACGCAGTATTTT
CASSSLLEDTQYF
>TRBV4-2|TRBD2|TRBJ2-3|-
TGTGCCAGCAGCCCTTGGGGCGGGAGCGAACAAAATACGCAGTATTTT
CASSPWGGSEQNTQYF
>TRBV7-8|-|TRBJ1-5|-
TGTGCCAGCAGCCCTGGAGGGGAAGGACAGCCCCAGCATTTT
CASSPGGEGQPQHF
>TRBV30|TRBD1|TRBJ2-4|-
TGTGCCTGGAACTCAGGACAGGCAAACATTCAGTACTTC
CAWNSGQANIQYF
>TRBV4-3|TRBD1|TRBJ1-4|-
TGCGCCAGCAGCCTGCACCGGACAGGGCAGGAAAAACTGTTTTTT
CASSLHRTGQEKLFF
>TRBV9|-|TRBJ2-3|-
TGTGCCAGCAGTAGGGAAGGGATGGCAACAGATACGCAGTATTTT
CASSREGMATDTQYF
>TRBV27|-|TRBJ2-7|-
TGTGCCAGCAGTTTAATCTACGAGCAGTACTTC
CASSLIYEQYF
>TRBV19|TRBD2|TRBJ2-5|few
TGTGCCAGTAGTTCTGGGACTAGCGGGAGCCAAGAGACCCAGTACTTC
CASSSGTSGSQETQYF
>TRBV19|-|TRBJ1-6|-
TGTGCCAGTAGTAGTAACGGGGCTGCCTACTTT
CASSSNGAAYF
>TRBV7-3|-|TRBJ2-6|few
TGTGCCAGCAGCTTAACCCCCGTCGGGGATGGGGCCAACGTCCTGACTTTC
CASSLTPVGDGANVLTF